A single sample gave rise to the 5 T cell receptor beta chains below, sequenced in a study of blood T cell repertoires in COVID-19. Data came from immunoSEQ multiplex PCR; TCRdb stores just in-frame clones and leaves some out. Of 400,000 to 550,000 clones listed, about 89% are singletons. Input material: peripheral blood. The source is a woman in her twenties or thirties with acute or convalescent COVID-19.

The J gene is TRBJ2-3, the V gene TRBV7-3; possible D gene TRBD2, 7 bases. Germline V gives CDR1 SGHTA, CDR2 FQGTGA. The ends were cut back, 3 bases at V and 2 bases at J, with 9 bases in the middle. The CDR3 length is 14 residues. In DNA form, the CDR3 reads TGTGCCAGCAGCTTGCGGGGGCTCACAGATACGCAGTATTTT. This gives the protein CASSLRGLTDTQYF.

The V and J genes are TRBV20-1 and TRBJ1-3; D uncertain. Germline V lookup: CDR1 DFQATT, CDR2 SNEGSKA (reference sequence). The CDR3 is made up of 11 amino acids. CDR3 sequence reads: CSALLGNTIYF. The CDR3 nucleotides are TGCAGCGCTCTACTGGGAAACACCATATATTTT.

This clone was seen only once. The chain carries TRBV9 and TRBJ2-1, with 8 bases aligning to TRBD1. The J segment lost 3 bases and the V segment lost 4 bases, leaving 3 bases of the junction unmatched. The germline gives CDR1 SGDLS, CDR2 YYNGEE. This CDR3 has 14 residues. CDR3 sequence: CASSPDRVYNEQFF. CDR3 in DNA: TGTGCCAGCAGCCCGGACAGGGTCTACAATGAGCAGTTCTTC.

This CDR3 is CASSLGGVRSSGYTF. The CDR3 coding sequence is TGTGCCAGCAGCTTGGGGGGCGTCAGATCAAGTGGCTACACCTTC. The chain links TRBV5-6 to TRBJ1-2; D is possibly TRBD1 (5 bases). CDR1 is SGHDT, CDR2 YYEEEE, per germline. The ends were cut back, 0 bases at V and 7 bases at J, with 16 bases in the middle. The CDR3 is 15 amino acids.

The V gene is TRBV20-1, the J gene TRBJ2-5; D is uncertain. Deletions cut 3 bases from V and 2 bases from J, with 7 bases between. The CDR3 is 12 residues long. The V gene's germline CDR1 is DFQATT and CDR2 SNEGSKA (reference sequence). As DNA, the CDR3 is TGCAGTGCTAGTGCCCAGCAAGAGACCCAGTACTTC. Translated: CSASAQQETQYF.